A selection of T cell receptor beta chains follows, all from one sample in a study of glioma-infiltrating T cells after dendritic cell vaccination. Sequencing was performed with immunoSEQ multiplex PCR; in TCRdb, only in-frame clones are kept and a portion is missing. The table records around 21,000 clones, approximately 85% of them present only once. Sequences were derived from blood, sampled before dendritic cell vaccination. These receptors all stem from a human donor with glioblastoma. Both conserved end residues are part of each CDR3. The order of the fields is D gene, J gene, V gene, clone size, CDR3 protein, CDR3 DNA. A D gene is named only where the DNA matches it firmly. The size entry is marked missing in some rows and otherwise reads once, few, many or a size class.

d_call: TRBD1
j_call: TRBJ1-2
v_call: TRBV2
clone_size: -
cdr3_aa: CASSAPGQIYGYTF
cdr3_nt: TGTGCCAGCAGTGCTCCGGGACAGATCTATGGCTACACCTTC

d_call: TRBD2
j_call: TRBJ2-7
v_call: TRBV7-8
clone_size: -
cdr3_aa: CASDFGLAGAYEQYF
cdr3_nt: TGTGCCAGCGACTTCGGCCTAGCGGGAGCCTACGAGCAGTACTTC

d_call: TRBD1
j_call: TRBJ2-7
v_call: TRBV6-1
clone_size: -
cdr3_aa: CATKPDRATYEQYF
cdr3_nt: TGTGCCACTAAACCGGACAGGGCAACCTACGAGCAGTACTTC

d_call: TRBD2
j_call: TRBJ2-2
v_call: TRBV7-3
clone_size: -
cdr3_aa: CASTVAGATGELFF
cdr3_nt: TGTGCCAGCACCGTAGCGGGAGCGACCGGGGAGCTGTTTTTT

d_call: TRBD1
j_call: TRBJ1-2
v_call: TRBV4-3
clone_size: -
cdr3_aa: CASSQDFRAGGYGYTF
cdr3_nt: TGCGCCAGCAGCCAAGATTTCCGAGCAGGGGGCTATGGCTACACCTTC

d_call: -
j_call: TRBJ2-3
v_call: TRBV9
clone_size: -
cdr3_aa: CASSVADTQYF
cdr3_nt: TGTGCCAGCAGCGTAGCGGATACGCAGTATTTT

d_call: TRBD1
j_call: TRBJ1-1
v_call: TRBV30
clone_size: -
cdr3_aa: CAWSTGQGNTEAFF
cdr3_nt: TGTGCCTGGAGCACGGGACAGGGGAACACTGAAGCTTTCTTT

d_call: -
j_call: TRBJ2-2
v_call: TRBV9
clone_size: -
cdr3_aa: CASSVVTNTGELFF
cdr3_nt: TGTGCCAGCAGCGTAGTAACGAACACCGGGGAGCTGTTTTTT

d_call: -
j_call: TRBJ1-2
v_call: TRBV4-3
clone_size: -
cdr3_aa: CASSPGGGGYGYTF
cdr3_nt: TGCGCCAGCAGCCCCGGCGGGGGCGGCTATGGCTACACCTTC

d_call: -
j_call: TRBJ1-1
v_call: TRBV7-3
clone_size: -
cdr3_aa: CASSLGGGYPNTEAFF
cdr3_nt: TGTGCCAGCAGCTTAGGGGGGGGGTACCCGAACACTGAAGCTTTCTTT

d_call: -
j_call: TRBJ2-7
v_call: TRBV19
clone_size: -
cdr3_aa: CASSIGESYEQYF
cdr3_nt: TGTGCCAGTAGTATCGGGGAATCCTACGAGCAGTACTTC

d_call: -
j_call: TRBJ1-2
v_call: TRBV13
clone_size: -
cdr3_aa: CASSPLGGGLRSYGYTF
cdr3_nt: TGTGCCAGCAGCCCGCTCGGGGGGGGGCTAAGAAGCTATGGCTACACCTTC

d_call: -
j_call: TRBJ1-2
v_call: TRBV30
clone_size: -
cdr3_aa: CAWSVTGPWTGYTF
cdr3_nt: TGTGCCTGGAGTGTAACAGGACCCTGGACTGGCTACACCTTC

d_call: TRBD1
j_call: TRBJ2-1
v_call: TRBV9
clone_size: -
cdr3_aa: CASSGTGGSYNEQFF
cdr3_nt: TGTGCCAGCAGCGGAACAGGGGGCTCCTACAATGAGCAGTTCTTC

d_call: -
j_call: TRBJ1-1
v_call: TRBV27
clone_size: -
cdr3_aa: CASSPNRDDTEAFF
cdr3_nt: TGTGCCAGCAGTCCGAACAGGGATGACACTGAAGCTTTCTTT

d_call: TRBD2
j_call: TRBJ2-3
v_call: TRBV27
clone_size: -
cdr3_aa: CASRLAGYGDTQYF
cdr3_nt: TGTGCCAGCAGACTAGCGGGATACGGCGATACGCAGTATTTT

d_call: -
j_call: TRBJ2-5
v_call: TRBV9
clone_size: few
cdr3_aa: CASSVPRSGNQETQYF
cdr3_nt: TGTGCCAGCAGCGTCCCCCGGTCAGGGAACCAAGAGACCCAGTACTTC

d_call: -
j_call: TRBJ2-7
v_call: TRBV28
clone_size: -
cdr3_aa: CASSSPIQSGSVHEQYF
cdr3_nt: TGTGCCAGCAGTTCCCCAATCCAATCAGGGTCCGTCCACGAGCAGTACTTC

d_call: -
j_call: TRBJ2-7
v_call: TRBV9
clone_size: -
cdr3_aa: CASSVGPSDEQYF
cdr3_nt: TGTGCCAGCAGCGTAGGCCCCTCGGACGAGCAGTACTTC

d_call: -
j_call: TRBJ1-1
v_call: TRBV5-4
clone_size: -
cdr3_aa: CASSLTVMNTEAFF
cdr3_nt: TGTGCCAGCAGCTTGACAGTCATGAACACTGAAGCTTTCTTT

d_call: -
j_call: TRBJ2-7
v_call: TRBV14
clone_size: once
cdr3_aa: CASSTQGHLYEQYF
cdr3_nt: TGTGCCAGCAGCACCCAGGGACACCTCTACGAGCAGTACTTC

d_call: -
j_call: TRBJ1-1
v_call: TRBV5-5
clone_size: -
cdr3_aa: CASSPRVLGKAEAFF
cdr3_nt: TGTGCCAGCAGCCCCCGAGTACTCGGGAAAGCTGAAGCTTTCTTT

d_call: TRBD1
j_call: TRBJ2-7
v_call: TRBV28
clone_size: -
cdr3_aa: CASSSPSRGRGTYEQYF
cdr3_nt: TGTGCCAGCAGTTCACCATCCAGGGGGCGCGGGACCTACGAGCAGTACTTC

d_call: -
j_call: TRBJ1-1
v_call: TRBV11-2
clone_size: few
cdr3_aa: CASSRVNTEAFF
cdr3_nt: TGTGCCAGCAGTCGAGTGAACACTGAAGCTTTCTTT

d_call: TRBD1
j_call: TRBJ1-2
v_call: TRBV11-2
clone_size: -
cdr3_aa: CASSLDQDRAAYGYTF
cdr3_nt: TGTGCCAGCAGCTTAGATCAAGACAGGGCCGCGTATGGCTACACCTTC

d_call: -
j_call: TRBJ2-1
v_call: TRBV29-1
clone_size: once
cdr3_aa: CSVETRLSGQFF
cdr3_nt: TGCAGCGTTGAGACCCGGCTATCAGGGCAGTTCTTC

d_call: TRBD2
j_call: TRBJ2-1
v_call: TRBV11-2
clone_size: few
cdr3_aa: CASSSHGLYSGRAGEQFF
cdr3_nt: TGTGCCAGCAGCTCTCACGGATTATATAGCGGGAGGGCCGGGGAGCAGTTCTTC

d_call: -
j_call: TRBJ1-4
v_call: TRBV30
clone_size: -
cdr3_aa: CAWMNRDNEKLFF
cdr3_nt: TGTGCCTGGATGAACAGGGATAATGAAAAACTGTTTTTT